This TCR beta chain was observed in a study of cytomegalovirus exposure and HLA in healthy donors. This CDR3 is built from 14 residues. The V and J ends lost 1 base and 3 bases respectively, with 9 bases between them. Germline CDR1 and CDR2: LNHNV and YYDKDF (reference sequence). In the PCR, 60 Vbeta and 13 Jbeta primers were used. Clones were read by immunoSEQ multiplex PCR, and TCRdb kept only the in-frame ones, dropping some. Its table records around 130,000 clones. The V call is TRBV15, the J call TRBJ2-5; D call uncertain. The receptor was derived from a woman aged 60-70 years in good health and CMV-seronegative. Sequencing used PBMCs. CDR3 nucleotide sequence: TGTGCCACCAGCAGAGTCCCAGAGGAAGAGACCCAGTACTTC. Translated: CATSRVPEEETQYF. Combining the CDR3 with reference TRBV15 and TRBJ2-5 gives the whole variable domain DAMVIQNPRYQVTQFGKPVTLSCSQTLNHNVMYWYQQKSSQAPKLLFHYYDKDFNNEADTPDNFQSRRPNTSFCFLDIRSPGLGDTAMYLCATSRVPEEETQYFGPGTRLLVL.